The T cell receptor beta chain described here comes from a study of vaccination and CD4 T cells after COVID-19. Study details: Samples taken post-COVID came a median roughly 13 weeks after diagnosis, ranging from 35 to 161.

Specified treatment: approximately nine-day PBMC culture with coronavirus spike peptide pools or control peptides (ViraFEST assay). With the Oncomine TCR Beta short-read assay, DNA from cultured CD4+ T cells was sequenced. TCRdb re-derived calls from the PCR reads in MiXCR, one entry per CDR3 protein. The repertoire consists of more than 13,000 distinct CDR3 sequences, with about 50% occurring once and the leading ten covering 4.5% to 5.5%. This clonotype has only a few counts. The antigen remains undetermined. The ends were cut back, 6 bases at V and 0 bases at J, with 14 bases in the middle. Germline CDR1 reads MNHNS; CDR2 reads SASEGT. This CDR3 contains 15 residues.

Specimen: CD4+ T cells from blood, cultured in vitro, collected before SARS-CoV-2 vaccination. V usage is TRBV6-1 and J usage is TRBJ1-2; no clear D. The clonotype comes from a human donor who had recovered from COVID-19. The CDR3 region has the DNA TGTGCCAGCAGACCCGGCAATCCAGCTAACTATGGCTACACCTTC. Translated, it gives CASRPGNPANYGYTF.